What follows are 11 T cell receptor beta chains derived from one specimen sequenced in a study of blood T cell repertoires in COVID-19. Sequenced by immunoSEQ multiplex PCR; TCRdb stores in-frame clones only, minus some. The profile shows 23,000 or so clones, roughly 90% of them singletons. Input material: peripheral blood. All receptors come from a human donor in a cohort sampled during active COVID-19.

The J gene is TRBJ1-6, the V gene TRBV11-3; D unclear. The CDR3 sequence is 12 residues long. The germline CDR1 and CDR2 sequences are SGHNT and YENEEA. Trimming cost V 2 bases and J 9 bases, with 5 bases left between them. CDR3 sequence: CASSLNTSPLHF. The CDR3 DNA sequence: TGTGCCAGCAGCTTAAACACTTCACCCCTCCACTTT.

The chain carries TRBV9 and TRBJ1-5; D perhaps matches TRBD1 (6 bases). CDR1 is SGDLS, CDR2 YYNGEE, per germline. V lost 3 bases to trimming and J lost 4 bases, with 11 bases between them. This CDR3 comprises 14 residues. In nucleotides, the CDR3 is TGTGCCAGCAGCGCCGGACAGTTGAATCAGCCCCAGCATTTT. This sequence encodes CASSAGQLNQPQHF.

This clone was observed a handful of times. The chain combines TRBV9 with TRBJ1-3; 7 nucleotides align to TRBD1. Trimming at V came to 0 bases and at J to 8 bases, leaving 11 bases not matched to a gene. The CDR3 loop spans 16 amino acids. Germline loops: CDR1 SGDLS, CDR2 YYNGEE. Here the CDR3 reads CASSVAQTTGMDTIYF. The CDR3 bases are TGTGCCAGCAGCGTAGCCCAAACGACAGGGATGGACACCATATATTTT.

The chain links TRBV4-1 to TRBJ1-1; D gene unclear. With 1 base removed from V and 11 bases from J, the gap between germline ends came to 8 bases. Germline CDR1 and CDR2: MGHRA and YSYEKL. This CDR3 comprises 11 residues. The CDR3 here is CASSQAGKAFF. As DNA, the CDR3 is TGCGCCAGCAGCCAAGCCGGTAAGGCTTTCTTT.

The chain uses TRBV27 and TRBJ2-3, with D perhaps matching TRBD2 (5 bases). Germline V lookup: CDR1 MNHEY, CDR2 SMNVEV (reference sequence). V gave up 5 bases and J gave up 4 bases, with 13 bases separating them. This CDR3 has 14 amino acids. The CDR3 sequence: CASSPGLGPDTQYF. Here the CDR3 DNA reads TGTGCCAGCAGTCCCGGACTGGGCCCAGATACGCAGTATTTT.

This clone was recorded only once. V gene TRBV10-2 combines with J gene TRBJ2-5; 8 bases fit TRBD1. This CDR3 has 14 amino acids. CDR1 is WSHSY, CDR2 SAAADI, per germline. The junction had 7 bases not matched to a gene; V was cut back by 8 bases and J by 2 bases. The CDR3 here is CASRKGQGQETQYF. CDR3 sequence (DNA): TGCGCCAGCCGCAAAGGACAGGGACAAGAGACCCAGTACTTC.

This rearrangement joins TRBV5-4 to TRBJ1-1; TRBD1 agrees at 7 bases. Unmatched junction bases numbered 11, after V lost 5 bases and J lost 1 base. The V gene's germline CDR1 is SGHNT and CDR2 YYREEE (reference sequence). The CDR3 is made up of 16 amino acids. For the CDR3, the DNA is TGTGCCAGCAGACCCAACAGGGGTATCTCGAACACTGAAGCTTTCTTT. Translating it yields CASRPNRGISNTEAFF.

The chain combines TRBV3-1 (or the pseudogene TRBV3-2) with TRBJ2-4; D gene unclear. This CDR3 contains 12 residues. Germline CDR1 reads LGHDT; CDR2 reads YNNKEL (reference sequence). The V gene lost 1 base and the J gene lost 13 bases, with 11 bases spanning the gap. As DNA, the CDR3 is TGTGCCAGCAGCCAAGTATCGCGGATACAGTACTTC. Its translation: CASSQVSRIQYF.

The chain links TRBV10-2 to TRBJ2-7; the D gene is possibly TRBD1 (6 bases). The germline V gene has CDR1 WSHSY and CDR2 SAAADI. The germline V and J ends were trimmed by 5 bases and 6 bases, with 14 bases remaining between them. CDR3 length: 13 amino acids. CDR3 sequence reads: CASSQGGLGEQYF. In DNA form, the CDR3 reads TGCGCCAGCAGTCAAGGGGGATTGGGCGAGCAGTACTTC.

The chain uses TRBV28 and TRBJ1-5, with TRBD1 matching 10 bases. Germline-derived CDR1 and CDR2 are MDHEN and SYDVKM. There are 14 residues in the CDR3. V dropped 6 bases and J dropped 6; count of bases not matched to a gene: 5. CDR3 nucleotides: TGTGCCAGCAGCCAGACAGGGGGCGGTCAGCCCCAGCATTTT. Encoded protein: CASSQTGGGQPQHF. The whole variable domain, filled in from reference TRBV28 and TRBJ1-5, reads DVKVTQSSRYLVKRTGEKVFLECVQDMDHENMFWYRQDPGLGLRLIYFSYDVKMKEKGDIPEGYSVSREKKERFSLILESASTNQTSMYLCASSQTGGGQPQHFGDGTRLSIL.

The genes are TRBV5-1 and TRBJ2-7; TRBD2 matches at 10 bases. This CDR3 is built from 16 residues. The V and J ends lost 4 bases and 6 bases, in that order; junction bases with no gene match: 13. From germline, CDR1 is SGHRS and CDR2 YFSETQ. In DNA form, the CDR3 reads TGCGCCAGCAGCCCGGGGCTAGCGGGGGAGTTGGGCGAGCAGTACTTC. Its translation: CASSPGLAGELGEQYF. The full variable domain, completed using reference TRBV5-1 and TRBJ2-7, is KAGVTQTPRYLIKTRGQQVTLSCSPISGHRSVSWYQQTPGQGLQFLFEYFSETQRNKGNFPGRFSGRQFSNSRSEMNVSTLELGDSALYLCASSPGLAGELGEQYFGPGTRLTVT.